These T cell receptor beta chains were read from a single sample in a study of yellow fever vaccine responses in identical twins. TCRdb called the RT-PCR reads again in MiXCR, with one record for every CDR3 protein. The sample yields approximately 9,600 distinct CDR3 sequences, approximately 82% seen once. The sequenced sample was T cells from blood (PBMCs), unsorted or a sorted subset (not recorded which), obtained before or after yellow fever vaccination (not recorded which). Receptor source: a woman under 30 who received the yellow fever vaccine. Each CDR3 is given with its conserved first and last residue. The D gene is left open where the match is weak. For some rows the clone size is stated as once, few or many, or as a class when expanded; others skip it.

>few|TRBJ2-5|15|-|TRBV6-4
TGTGCCAGTAGCTTGGATTTCGGGGCCCAAGAGACCCAGTACTTC
CASSLDFGAQETQYF
>-|TRBJ2-6|15|-|TRBV5-4
TGTGCCAGCAGCTTTCTGATCTCTGGGGCCAACGTCCTGACTTTC
CASSFLISGANVLTF
>-|TRBJ2-1|16|TRBD2|TRBV18
TGTGCCAGCTCACCAGGTGGGACTAGTTTCCGCAATGAGCAGTTCTTC
CASSPGGTSFRNEQFF
>few|TRBJ1-5|13|-|TRBV12-3/TRBV12-4
TGTGCCAGCAGTCGGGACAGCAATCAGCCCCAGCATTTT
CASSRDSNQPQHF
>-|TRBJ2-7|14|TRBD2|TRBV18
TGTGCCAGCTCCCGTAGCGGGACCTCCTACGAGCAGTACTTC
CASSRSGTSYEQYF
>few|TRBJ2-5|13|-|TRBV2
TGTGCCAGCAGTGAACCAGGTTACGAGACCCAGTACTTC
CASSEPGYETQYF
>-|TRBJ1-2|14|-|TRBV10-3
TGTGCCATCAGTGAGAATACAGGGAGCTATGGCTACACCTTC
CAISENTGSYGYTF
>-|TRBJ1-5|13|-|TRBV19
TGTGCCAGTACGGAGGGCCTCCGACAGCCCCAGCATTTT
CASTEGLRQPQHF
>few|TRBJ1-5|14|TRBD1|TRBV13
TGTGCCAGCAGCTGGACAGGGAGCAATCAGCCCCAGCATTTT
CASSWTGSNQPQHF
>-|TRBJ2-1|15|TRBD1|TRBV7-3
TGTGCCAGCAGCCGGGGACAGGGAAGGGACAATGAGCAGTTCTTC
CASSRGQGRDNEQFF
>few|TRBJ1-5|15|-|TRBV4-2
TGTGCCAGCAGCAACAGGGTTCAAAGAAATCAGCCCCAGCATTTT
CASSNRVQRNQPQHF
>-|TRBJ2-1|13|-|TRBV11-3
TGTGCCAGCAGCTTAGGGTGGCGTGATGAGCAGTTCTTC
CASSLGWRDEQFF
>-|TRBJ1-6|15|-|TRBV28
TGTGCCAGCAGTTTATTACAGGGAGTTGGTTCACCCCTCCACTTT
CASSLLQGVGSPLHF
>-|TRBJ1-6|13|-|TRBV20-1
TGCAGTGCTAGTCCCGGGGAAGCTTCACCCCTCCACTTT
CSASPGEASPLHF
>-|TRBJ2-5|12|-|TRBV29-1
TGCAGCACGGCAGGGTTGGGGGAGACCCAGTACTTC
CSTAGLGETQYF
>-|TRBJ2-1|14|-|TRBV7-9
TGTGCCAGCAGCCATGCAGGGGTCGGCAATGAGCAGTTCTTC
CASSHAGVGNEQFF
>-|TRBJ1-6|13|-|TRBV9
TGTGCCAGCAGCGCCCTCGGTCACTCACCCCTCCACTTT
CASSALGHSPLHF
>-|TRBJ1-5|14|-|TRBV4-2
TGTGCCAGCAGCCAAGCCCGGGGCCCTCAGCCCCAGCATTTT
CASSQARGPQPQHF
>-|TRBJ2-3|14|-|TRBV12-3/TRBV12-4
TGTGCCAGCAGTCCCCAGCCGAATTCAGATACGCAGTATTTT
CASSPQPNSDTQYF
>-|TRBJ1-1|12|-|TRBV29-1
TGCAGCGTTGTGGGGGCGAACACTGAAGCTTTCTTT
CSVVGANTEAFF
>-|TRBJ2-1|14|-|TRBV6-5
TGTGCCAGCAGTTACGACTCCATGACAGATGAGCAGTTCTTC
CASSYDSMTDEQFF
>-|TRBJ2-7|14|TRBD1|TRBV11-1
TGTGCCAGCAGCTACCCGACAGGGGGGTACGAGCAGTACTTC
CASSYPTGGYEQYF
>-|TRBJ2-3|17|-|TRBV5-6
TGTGCCAGCAGCTTGATCGTCGGCGGGGAGAGCACAGATACGCAGTATTTT
CASSLIVGGESTDTQYF
>-|TRBJ2-1|16|TRBD2|TRBV5-1
TGCGCCAGCAGCTTGGAACCGGGACTAGACCACAATGAGCAGTTCTTC
CASSLEPGLDHNEQFF
>-|TRBJ2-7|14|-|TRBV18
TGTGCCAGCTCCGGGGATTTAAGTCCCTACGAGCAGTACTTC
CASSGDLSPYEQYF
>once|TRBJ2-5|15|-|TRBV12-3/TRBV12-4
TGTGCCAGCAGTTTACGACAAGGTAGTCAAGAGACCCAGTACTTC
CASSLRQGSQETQYF
>-|TRBJ2-3|11|-|TRBV20-1
TGCAGTGCCCGGAACCTCCAATACGGGTATTTT
CSARNLQYGYF
>once|TRBJ2-7|15|-|TRBV19
TGTGCCAGTAGTATCGGGGCTTTAGCGGTCTCCGAGCAGTACTTC
CASSIGALAVSEQYF
>-|TRBJ2-5|13|TRBD2|TRBV12-3/TRBV12-4
TGTGCCAGCAGTCGGACTAGCGGGGAGACCCAGTACTTC
CASSRTSGETQYF
>-|TRBJ2-1|14|-|TRBV4-3
TGCGCCAGCAGCCAGAACCTCCGGGACAATGAGCAGTTCTTC
CASSQNLRDNEQFF
>-|TRBJ2-3|16|TRBD2|TRBV11-3
TGTGCCAGCAGCTTAGTCGGGAGCGGGGGGGCCAATACGCAGTATTTT
CASSLVGSGGANTQYF
>-|TRBJ2-4|18|-|TRBV3-1
TGTGCCAGCAGCCCAGTCAATTACAGGGTTCGGGCCAAAAACATTCAGTACTTC
CASSPVNYRVRAKNIQYF
>-|TRBJ2-1|16|-|TRBV7-1
TGTGCCAGCAGCTCCGCTGGGGGTGCCTCCTACAATGAGCAGTTCTTC
CASSSAGGASYNEQFF
>-|TRBJ2-5|12|-|TRBV2
TGTGCCAGCAGTGCCTGGGGAGAGACCCAGTACTTC
CASSAWGETQYF
>-|TRBJ2-1|13|TRBD2|TRBV19
TGTGCCAGTAAACTAGCGGGGGTAAATGAGCAGTTCTTC
CASKLAGVNEQFF
>-|TRBJ1-1|17|TRBD1|TRBV4-3
TGCGCCAGCAGCCAGGCTGACAGGGGCTATTCGAACACTGAAGCTTTCTTT
CASSQADRGYSNTEAFF
>-|TRBJ1-1|17|-|TRBV20-1
TGCAGTGCTAGAGATATTTTAACAGGGAAGGGGGACACTGAAGCTTTCTTT
CSARDILTGKGDTEAFF
>-|TRBJ1-1|16|TRBD1|TRBV18
TGTGCCAGCTCCAGTGGCACAGGGGGTAGCGACTGGGAAGCTTTCTTT
CASSSGTGGSDWEAFF
>-|TRBJ2-7|18|-|TRBV1
TGCACCAGCAGCTCGCCCGGGACTAGCGGGAGAGGACCCTACGAGCAGTACTTC
CTSSSPGTSGRGPYEQYF
>-|TRBJ1-5|14|TRBD1|TRBV11-1
TGTGCCAGCAGCCAGGGACAGCTCAATCAGCCCCAGCATTTT
CASSQGQLNQPQHF
>-|TRBJ2-2|15|TRBD2|TRBV2
TGTGCCAGCAGTGAAAGCGGGGGACTTATCGGGGAGCTGTTTTTT
CASSESGGLIGELFF
>-|TRBJ1-3|16|TRBD1|TRBV4-1
TGCGCCAGCAGCCAAGGGAGACAGGGGGCTGGAAACACCATATATTTT
CASSQGRQGAGNTIYF
>-|TRBJ2-1|15|-|TRBV7-9
TGTGCCAGCAGATCGGGGGAAGTCTCCTACAATGAGCAGTTCTTC
CASRSGEVSYNEQFF
>-|TRBJ1-2|15|-|TRBV11-1
TGTGCCAGCAGCTTTCTGGCAGGCACTAACTATGGCTACACCTTC
CASSFLAGTNYGYTF
>once|TRBJ1-1|14|-|TRBV10-1
TGCGCCAGCAGTGATCTCCGGCGGGGGGCTGAAGCTTTCTTT
CASSDLRRGAEAFF
>-|TRBJ2-1|15|TRBD2|TRBV18
TGTGCCAGCTCACCCGGACTAGCAACCTACAATGAGCAGTTCTTC
CASSPGLATYNEQFF
>-|TRBJ2-1|16|-|TRBV18
TGTGCCAGCTCACCAGGGCAGGGTCGCGGAAACAATGAGCAGTTCTTC
CASSPGQGRGNNEQFF
>-|TRBJ1-5|13|-|TRBV20-1
TGCAGTGCTATCAGCACGAGCAATCAGCCCCAGCATTTT
CSAISTSNQPQHF
>-|TRBJ1-1|12|-|TRBV29-1
TGCAGCGCCAACAAAGAGAACACTGAAGCTTTCTTT
CSANKENTEAFF
>-|TRBJ1-1|15|TRBD1|TRBV18
TGTGCCAGCTCACAGACAGGGGTCGGGAGCACTGAAGCTTTCTTT
CASSQTGVGSTEAFF
>once|TRBJ2-1|14|-|TRBV14
TGTGCCAGCAGCCAAGTGGGGACCTACAATGAGCAGTTCTTC
CASSQVGTYNEQFF
>once|TRBJ2-7|13|-|TRBV20-1
TGCAGTGCTAGTTACAGGCTACACTACGAGCTGTACTTC
CSASYRLHYELYF
>-|TRBJ2-1|14|-|TRBV3-1
TGTGCCAGCAGCCCCGGGACTTTTAACAATGAGCAGTTCTTC
CASSPGTFNNEQFF
>few|TRBJ1-5|18|-|TRBV19
TGTGCCAGTAGTCCGAGACAGGTCGCCCTAAGGAGCAATCAGCCCCAGCATTTT
CASSPRQVALRSNQPQHF
>-|TRBJ2-7|15|TRBD1|TRBV12-3/TRBV12-4
TGTGCCAGCGGCTTTTATTGGACAGGGGGCTTCGAGCAGTACTTC
CASGFYWTGGFEQYF